The 22 T cell receptor beta chains listed next were all sequenced from one sample in a study of CD8+ T cells in alopecia areata. cDNA prepared by RNA extraction and subsequent reverse transcription served as the template for sequencing. Libraries were prepared by immunoSEQ multiplex PCR; TCRdb keeps only in-frame clonotypes and omits some of them. The profile shows roughly 250,000 clones, 50% to 75% of them singletons. Treatment described: oral pan-JAK inhibitor, 5-10 mg twice daily. Here the sequenced sample was CD4+ T cells sorted from blood, taken at week 52, from a patient treated with tofacitinib. These TCRs come from a human donor with alopecia areata.

The chain couples TRBV27 to TRBJ1-1, with D possibly being TRBD1 (6 bases). Trimming left V 7 bases short and J 6 bases short, with 15 bases between. Germline V gives CDR1 MNHEY, CDR2 SMNVEV (reference sequence). The CDR3 is 13 amino acids. The CDR3 loop is CASNLVGGAEAFF. CDR3 coding DNA: TGTGCCAGCAACCTAGTGGGGGGCGCTGAAGCTTTCTTT.

J is TRBJ2-7 and V is TRBV6-1, with D unresolved. V was trimmed by 7 bases and J by 2 bases, leaving 18 bases between them. Per germline, CDR1 MNHNS and CDR2 SASEGT. The CDR3 covers 15 residues. This CDR3 is CASTRAVPATYEQYF. Written as DNA, the CDR3 is TGTGCCAGCACTAGGGCTGTCCCAGCTACCTACGAGCAGTACTTC.

This clone was counted between two and nine times. V and J are TRBV6-5 and TRBJ2-5; tentative D call: TRBD1 (6 bases). From germline, CDR1 is MNHEY and CDR2 SVGAGI. This CDR3 has 11 residues. V was trimmed by 7 bases and J by 5 bases, leaving 8 bases between them. The CDR3 region has the DNA TGTGCCAGCATGAGGGGGGAGACCCAGTACTTC. Translated: CASMRGETQYF.

The chain carries TRBV7-2 and TRBJ1-2; D call uncertain. The germline V gene encodes CDR1 SGHTA and CDR2 FQGNSA. The germline V and J ends were trimmed by 0 bases and 11 bases, with 10 bases remaining between them. The CDR3 extends over 12 amino acids. The CDR3 DNA sequence: TGTGCCAGCAGCTTAGCAGGGCTCTCGTACACCTTC. Translating it yields CASSLAGLSYTF.

This clone came up once. The chain joins TRBV2 to TRBJ2-3, with 7 bases identical to TRBD2. CDR1 is SNHLY, CDR2 FYNNEI, per germline. V dropped 7 bases and J dropped 0; count of bases not matched to a gene: 7. The CDR3 covers 15 residues. The CDR3 loop is CASNRGRVSTDTQYF. The CDR3 DNA reads TGTGCCAGCAACCGGGGGAGGGTCAGCACAGATACGCAGTATTTT.

The rearrangement links TRBV18 to TRBJ2-2, with D possibly being TRBD1 (5 bases). CDR1 is KGHSH, CDR2 LQKENI, per germline. V was clipped by 4 bases and J by 2 bases, with 8 bases between them. The CDR3 consists of 14 residues. The CDR3 nucleotides read TGTGCCAGCTCACTGACAGCCAACACCGGGGAGCTGTTTTTT. Its translation: CASSLTANTGELFF.

This chain uses TRBV15 with TRBJ2-5; 10 bases line up with TRBD2. CDR1 LNHNV and CDR2 YYDKDF come from the germline V gene (reference sequence). With 0 bases clipped from V and 5 bases from J, the junction kept 9 bases outside the gene matches. There are 17 residues in the CDR3. CDR3 sequence (DNA): TGTGCCACCAGCAGAGATCACGGTAGCGGGGGGAGTGAGACCCAGTACTTC. Its translation is CATSRDHGSGGSETQYF.

As to this clone: Other DNA variants within this sample encode the same CDR3. This sequence joins TRBV30 and TRBJ2-3; D uncertain. Germline V gene sequence: CDR1 GTSNPN, CDR2 SVGIG (reference sequence). V was trimmed by 0 bases and J by 0 bases, leaving 7 bases between them. CDR3 length: 14 residues. Written as DNA, the CDR3 is TGTGCCTGGAGTGTAGGGCCTAGCACAGATACGCAGTATTTT. Amino acids: CAWSVGPSTDTQYF.

The V call is TRBV5-4, the J call TRBJ2-6; possibly TRBD2 for D (6 bases). V gave up 2 bases and J gave up 0 bases, with 12 bases separating them. The CDR3 is made up of 17 amino acids. In germline, CDR1 is SGHNT, CDR2 YYREEE (reference sequence). CDR3 sequence reads: CASSLWDFRSGANVLTF. Here the CDR3 DNA reads TGTGCCAGCAGCTTATGGGACTTCCGCTCTGGGGCCAACGTCCTGACTTTC.

The chain has TRBV2 and TRBJ2-1; possibly TRBD1 for D (6 bases). The CDR3 has 11 residues. The germline V gene has CDR1 SNHLY and CDR2 FYNNEI. Trimming took 6 bases from V and 15 from J, leaving 15 bases between them. The CDR3 DNA sequence: TGTGCCAGCAGGGGGGCGGCTAGATGGTTCTTC. Translated: CASRGAARWFF.

The chain employs TRBV29-1 and TRBJ1-2; TRBD1 agrees at 7 bases. The junction had 6 bases not matched to a gene; V was cut back by 4 bases and J by 7 bases. The CDR3 runs 12 residues. CDR1 and CDR2 (germline): SQVTM, ANQGSEA. CDR3 bases: TGCAGCGTTGTAGGGACAGTCGGTGGCTACACCTTC. Its protein is CSVVGTVGGYTF.

The chain carries TRBV10-3 and TRBJ2-1, with TRBD2 identical over 9 bases. The CDR3 totals 17 residues. J was trimmed by 3 bases and V by 0 bases; bases with no gene match: 6. Germline lookup yields CDR1 ENHRY and CDR2 SYGVKD. The CDR3 is CAISESGGGGDYNEQFF. The CDR3 nucleotides are TGTGCCATCAGTGAGTCTGGTGGCGGGGGGGACTACAATGAGCAGTTCTTC.

The chain carries TRBV4-2 and TRBJ2-5, with 10 bases identical to TRBD1. The CDR3 contains 17 residues. The V and J ends lost 1 base and 1 base, in that order; junction bases with no gene match: 6. The germline V gene has CDR1 LGHNA and CDR2 YNFKEQ. CDR3 sequence (DNA): TGTGCCAGCAGCCAAGGGCCCCGGGACAGGGGCCAAGAGACCCAGTACTTC. Amino acids: CASSQGPRDRGQETQYF.

The chain couples TRBV29-1 to TRBJ2-1; 7 nucleotides line up with TRBD1. The CDR3 sequence is 15 residues long. From germline, CDR1 is SQVTM and CDR2 ANQGSEA. V shed 6 bases, J shed 4 bases, and the junction held 12 bases outside the gene matches. The CDR3 region is CSVAPIGGGYNEQFF. The DNA for the CDR3 is TGCAGCGTCGCGCCCATAGGGGGCGGGTACAATGAGCAGTTCTTC.

The chain uses TRBV11-2 and TRBJ1-4; the match to TRBD1 covers 9 bases. The ends lost 8 bases at V and 7 bases at J; junction bases unmatched: 5. CDR1 SGHAT and CDR2 FQNNGV come from the germline V gene. This CDR3 is 13 amino acids long. CDR3 in amino acids: CASGDREGEKLFF. In nucleotides, the CDR3 is TGTGCCAGCGGGGACAGGGAGGGTGAAAAACTGTTTTTT.

V usage is TRBV15 and J usage is TRBJ1-5; TRBD1 matches 7 bases. V dropped 5 bases and J dropped 4; count of bases not matched to a gene: 2. The CDR3 spans 13 residues. Germline V gene data show CDR1 as LNHNV and CDR2 as YYDKDF (reference sequence). Here the CDR3 DNA reads TGTGCCACCAGCCGGGACAGAAATCAGCCCCAGCATTTT. Protein sequence: CATSRDRNQPQHF.

This sequence joins TRBV29-1 and TRBJ1-2, with TRBD1 identical over 9 bases. The CDR3 is 14 residues long. Per germline, CDR1 SQVTM and CDR2 ANQGSEA. The ends lost 3 bases at V and 4 bases at J; junction bases unmatched: 6. The DNA of the CDR3 is TGCAGCGTTGATGTTACAGGGGGCAGCTATGGCTACACCTTC. It is translated as CSVDVTGGSYGYTF.

This clone was picked up one time. The rearrangement uses TRBV6-5 and TRBJ2-7; 10 bases match TRBD2. The CDR3 consists of 15 residues. The germline V gene encodes CDR1 MNHEY and CDR2 SVGAGI. V was clipped by 5 bases and J by 3 bases; unmatched bases: 7. DNA for the CDR3: TGTGCCAGCAGTACCGGGGCTAGCGGGGGCTACGAGCAGTACTTC. Encoded protein: CASSTGASGGYEQYF.

V and J are TRBV29-1 and TRBJ2-7; the match to TRBD1 covers 8 bases. Germline values: CDR1 SQVTM, CDR2 ANQGSEA. This CDR3 has 12 amino acids. Germline trimming cut 4 bases from V and 6 bases from J; bases unmatched to any gene: 5. This chain's CDR3 is CSVGQGPSEQYF. CDR3 coding DNA: TGCAGCGTTGGACAGGGGCCGTCCGAGCAGTACTTC.

This CDR3 is CAWSTGQGNSPLHF. The CDR3 nucleotides read TGTGCCTGGAGCACCGGACAGGGGAATTCACCCCTCCACTTT. The gene calls are TRBV30 and TRBJ1-6, with 9 bases aligning to TRBD1. The CDR3 totals 14 residues. V shed 3 bases and J 7 bases; nucleotides not matched to a gene: 4. Germline assignment: CDR1 GTSNPN and CDR2 SVGIG (reference sequence). Supplemented by reference TRBV30 and TRBJ1-6, the full variable domain reads SQTIHQWPATLVQPVGSPLSLECTVEGTSNPNLYWYRQAAGRGLQLLFYSVGIGQISSEVPQNLSASRPQDRQFILSSKKLLLSDSGFYLCAWSTGQGNSPLHFGNGTRLTVT.

This rearrangement joins TRBV30 to TRBJ1-5; a possible D gene is TRBD1 (5 bases). The ends were cut back, 1 base at V and 7 bases at J, with 11 bases in the middle. Germline-derived CDR1 and CDR2 are GTSNPN and SVGIG (reference sequence). The CDR3 runs 13 residues. CDR3 sequence: CAWSAGFGQPQHF. The CDR3 DNA follows: TGTGCCTGGAGTGCAGGGTTCGGGCAGCCCCAGCATTTT.

The chain carries TRBV19 and TRBJ2-7; D is ambiguous. The CDR3 runs to 12 residues. Germline values: CDR1 LNHDA, CDR2 SQIVND (reference sequence). Trimming left V 5 bases short and J 2 bases short, with 7 bases between. CDR3 amino acids: CASSWDPYEQYF. In nucleotides, the CDR3 is TGTGCCAGTAGTTGGGATCCCTACGAGCAGTACTTC.